This T cell receptor (beta chain) was profiled in a study of blood T cells in healthy people across ages. Details on this clonotype: The antigen is not known.

Study-level points and caveats: Donors of long life had a larger count of naive CD4+ cells and greater diversity than aged donors. Any conclusive comparison of naive versus antigen-experienced cells was prevented by using unsorted PBMCs. Older age coincided with a roughly linear decline in TCR beta diversity per million T cells.

Researchers collected about 9.1 milliliters of peripheral blood from every single donor. This CDR3 has 13 residues. CDR1 is DFQATT, CDR2 SNEGSKA, per germline (reference sequence). V shed 5 bases and J shed 5 bases, with 16 bases lying between them. With a J-beta primer mix and a sample-barcoded 5' primer, a second PCR ran about 6 to 11 cycles. TCRdb itself ran the 5' RACE reads through MiXCR, one entry per CDR3 protein. This sample carries almost 800,000 distinct CDR3 sequences, nearly 60% of them seen once, and the ten largest clones take over 20%. This TCR was recovered from a man aged 30-40 years in good health. Sequencing used blood. The chain joins TRBV20-1 to TRBJ2-7; the D is unclear. Here the CDR3 reads CSAADRILHEQYF. CDR3 nucleotides: TGCAGTGCTGCGGATCGAATCCTCCACGAGCAGTACTTC.